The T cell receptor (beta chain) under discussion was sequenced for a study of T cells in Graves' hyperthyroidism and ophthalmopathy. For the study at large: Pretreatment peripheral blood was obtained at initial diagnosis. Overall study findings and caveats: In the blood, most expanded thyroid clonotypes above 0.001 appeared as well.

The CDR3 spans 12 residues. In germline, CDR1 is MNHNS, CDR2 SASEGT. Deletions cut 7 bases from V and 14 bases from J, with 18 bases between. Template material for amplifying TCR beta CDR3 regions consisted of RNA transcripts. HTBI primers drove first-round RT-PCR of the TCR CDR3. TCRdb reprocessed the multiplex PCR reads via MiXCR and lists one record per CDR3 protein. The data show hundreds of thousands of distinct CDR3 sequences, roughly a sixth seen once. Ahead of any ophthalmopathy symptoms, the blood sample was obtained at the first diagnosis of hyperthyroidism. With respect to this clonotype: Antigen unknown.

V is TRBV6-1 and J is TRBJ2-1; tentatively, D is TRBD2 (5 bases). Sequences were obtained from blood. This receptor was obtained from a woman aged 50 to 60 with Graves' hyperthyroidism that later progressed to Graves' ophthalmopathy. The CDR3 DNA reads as TGTGCCAGCAAGGACTCGGCAGGCCCCGAGTTCTTC. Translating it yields CASKDSAGPEFF.